This T cell receptor (beta chain) was identified during a study of human T cells and chemical hapten exposure. Time point specified: patch test 1, 2 weeks after DPC sensitization. Treatment: therapeutic diphenylcyclopropenone sensitization with weekly scalp DPC. Notes on this clonotype: The antigen is undetermined.

The ends were cut back, 1 base at V and 7 bases at J, with 14 bases in the middle. This CDR3 comprises 15 residues. Germline V gives CDR1 LGHDT, CDR2 YNNKEL (reference sequence). Broader study findings: There were significantly more large CDR3 similarity clusters among expanded TCRs than among controls.

Single cDNA molecules in the library carried unique molecular identifiers attached during preparation. TCRdb itself ran the RACE reads through MiXCR, one entry per CDR3 protein. The sample lists 150,000 to 200,000 distinct CDR3 sequences, around 15% occurring once. The receptor was isolated from a woman in her thirties with alopecia areata. Some clones in this sample may be carry-over from other donors' samples. The V call is TRBV3-1, the J call TRBJ2-4; D is possibly TRBD2 (5 bases). The source material was whole blood, sampled in connection with sensitization to the hapten diphenylcyclopropenone (DPC). CDR3 sequence: CASSQGMRERNIQYF. DNA of the CDR3: TGTGCCAGCAGCCAAGGGATGAGGGAACGGAACATTCAGTACTTC.